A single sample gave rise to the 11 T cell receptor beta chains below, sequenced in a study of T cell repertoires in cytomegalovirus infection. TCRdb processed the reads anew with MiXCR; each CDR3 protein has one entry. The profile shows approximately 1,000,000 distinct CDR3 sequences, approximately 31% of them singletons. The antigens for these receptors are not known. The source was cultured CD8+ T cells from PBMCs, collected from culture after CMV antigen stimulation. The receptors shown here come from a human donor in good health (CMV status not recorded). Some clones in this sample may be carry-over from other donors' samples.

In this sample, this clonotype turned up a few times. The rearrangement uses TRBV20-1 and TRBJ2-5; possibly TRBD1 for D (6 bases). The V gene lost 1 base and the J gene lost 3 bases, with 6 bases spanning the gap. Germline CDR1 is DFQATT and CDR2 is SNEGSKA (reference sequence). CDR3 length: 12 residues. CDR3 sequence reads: CSARGQEETQYF. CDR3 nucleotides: TGCAGTGCTAGAGGACAGGAAGAGACCCAGTACTTC.

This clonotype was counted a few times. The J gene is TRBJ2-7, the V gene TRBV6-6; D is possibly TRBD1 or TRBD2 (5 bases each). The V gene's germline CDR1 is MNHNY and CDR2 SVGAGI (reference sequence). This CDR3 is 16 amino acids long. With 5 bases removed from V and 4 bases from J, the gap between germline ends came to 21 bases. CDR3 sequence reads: CASSESRGLGRYEQYF. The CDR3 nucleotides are TGTGCCAGCAGTGAATCGAGGGGTCTGGGAAGGTACGAGCAGTACTTC.

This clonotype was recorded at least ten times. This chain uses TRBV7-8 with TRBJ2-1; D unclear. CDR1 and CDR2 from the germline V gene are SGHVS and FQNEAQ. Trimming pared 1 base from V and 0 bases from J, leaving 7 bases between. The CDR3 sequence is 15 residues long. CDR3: CASSLEINSYNEQFF. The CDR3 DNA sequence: TGTGCCAGCAGCTTAGAGATTAACTCCTACAATGAGCAGTTCTTC.

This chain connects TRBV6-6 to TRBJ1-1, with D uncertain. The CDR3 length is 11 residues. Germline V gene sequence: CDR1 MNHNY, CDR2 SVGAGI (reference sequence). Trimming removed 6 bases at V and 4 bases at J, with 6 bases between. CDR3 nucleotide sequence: TGTGCCAGCAGCCCCCCCACTGAAGCTTTCTTT. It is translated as CASSPPTEAFF.

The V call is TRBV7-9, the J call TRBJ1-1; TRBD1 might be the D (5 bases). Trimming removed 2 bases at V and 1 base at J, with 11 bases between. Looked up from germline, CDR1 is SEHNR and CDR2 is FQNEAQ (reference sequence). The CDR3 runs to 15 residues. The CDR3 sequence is CASSLLGVQNTEAFF. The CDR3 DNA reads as TGTGCCAGCAGCTTACTAGGGGTCCAGAACACTGAAGCTTTCTTT.

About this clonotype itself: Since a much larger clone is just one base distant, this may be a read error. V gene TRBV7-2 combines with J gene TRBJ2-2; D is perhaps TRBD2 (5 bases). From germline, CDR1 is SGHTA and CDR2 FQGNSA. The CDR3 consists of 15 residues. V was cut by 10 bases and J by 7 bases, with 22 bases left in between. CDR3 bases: TGTGCCACCCGAGCGAGGTGGTTAGAGGGCGGGGAGCTGTTTTTT. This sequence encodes CATRARWLEGGELFF.

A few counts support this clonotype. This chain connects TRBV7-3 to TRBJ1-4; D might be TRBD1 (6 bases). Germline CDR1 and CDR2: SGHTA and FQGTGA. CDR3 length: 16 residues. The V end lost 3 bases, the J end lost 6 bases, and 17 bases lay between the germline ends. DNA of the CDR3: TGTGCCAGCAGCTTCTGGGGGCGGCTGGGAGATGAAAAACTGTTTTTT. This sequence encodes CASSFWGRLGDEKLFF.

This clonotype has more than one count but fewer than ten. This CDR3 reads CASSENFIGTGGAGANVLTF. The CDR3 DNA is TGTGCCAGCAGTGAAAATTTTATAGGGACAGGGGGCGCTGGGGCCAACGTCCTGACTTTC. The chain has TRBV6-1 and TRBJ2-6; the match to TRBD1 covers 12 bases. The trim removed 2 bases at V and 2 bases at J, leaving 10 bases unmatched. Germline V gene lookup returns CDR1 MNHNS and CDR2 SASEGT. The CDR3 sequence is 20 residues long.

CDR3 nucleotides: TGTGCCAGCAGCTCGCGACAGGGGGAAAAGAGGGATTCACCCCTCCACTTT. Amino acids: CASSSRQGEKRDSPLHF. The chain is built from TRBV9 and TRBJ1-6, with TRBD1 matching over 9 bases. The CDR3 is made up of 17 amino acids. Germline V gives CDR1 SGDLS, CDR2 YYNGEE. The ends lost 4 bases at V and 8 bases at J; junction bases unmatched: 13.

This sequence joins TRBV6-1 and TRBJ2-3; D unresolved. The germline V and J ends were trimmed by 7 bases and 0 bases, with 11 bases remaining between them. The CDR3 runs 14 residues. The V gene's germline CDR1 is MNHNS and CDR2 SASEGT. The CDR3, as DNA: TGTGCCAGCACCACCTCTGCTAGCACAGATACGCAGTATTTT. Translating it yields CASTTSASTDTQYF.

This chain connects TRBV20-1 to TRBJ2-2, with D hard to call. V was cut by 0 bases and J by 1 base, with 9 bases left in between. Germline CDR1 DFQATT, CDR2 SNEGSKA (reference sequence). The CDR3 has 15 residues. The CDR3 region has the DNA TGCAGTGCTAGAGATTTCCAAGGGAACACCGGGGAGCTGTTTTTT. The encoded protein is CSARDFQGNTGELFF.